Below are 8 T cell receptor beta chains sequenced from a single sample in a study of T cells in Graves' hyperthyroidism and ophthalmopathy. RNA transcripts yielded amplified TCR beta CDR3 regions. The HTBI primer set drove a first-round RT-PCR of the TCR CDR3. TCRdb re-called the multiplex PCR reads with MiXCR, one entry per CDR3 protein. The repertoire holds about half a million distinct CDR3 sequences, with about 20% as singletons. The sample taken for sequencing was blood. These receptors came from a man in his forties with Graves' ophthalmopathy.

The chain combines TRBV2 with TRBJ2-1; TRBD2 agrees at 7 bases. The V gene's germline CDR1 is SNHLY and CDR2 FYNNEI. V was pared by 8 bases and J by 4 bases, with 11 bases of the junction left unmatched. CDR3 size: 15 residues. CDR3 in amino acids: CASGSGSGLYNEQFF. In nucleotides, the CDR3 is TGTGCCAGCGGCTCGGGTAGCGGGCTATACAATGAGCAGTTCTTC.

The chain links TRBV18 to TRBJ2-5; no definite D call. CDR3 size: 12 residues. The germline gives CDR1 KGHSH, CDR2 LQKENI. V was trimmed by 3 bases and J by 10 bases, leaving 12 bases between them. Written as DNA, the CDR3 is TGTGCCAGCTCACCTGAGGAGCAGGTCCAGTACTTC. This codes for CASSPEEQVQYF.

The chain is built from TRBV7-2 and TRBJ1-1; 11 nucleotides match TRBD1. V lost 1 base to trimming and J lost 0 bases; unmatched junction nucleotides: 10. Germline V gene lookup returns CDR1 SGHTA and CDR2 FQGNSA. The CDR3 is 19 residues long. CDR3 nucleotides: TGTGCCAGCAGCTTAGATAGGCCGGACAGGGGGCGATTGAACACTGAAGCTTTCTTT. Translating gives CASSLDRPDRGRLNTEAFF.

The chain uses TRBV6-1 and TRBJ2-7; 7 bases match TRBD2. Germline CDR1 and CDR2: MNHNS and SASEGT. Losses at the gene ends were 6 bases for V and 3 bases for J; bases not matched to a gene: 8. CDR3 length: 14 residues. Here the CDR3 DNA reads TGTGCCAGCAGCGGACTAGGGGCTGGCTACGAGCAGTACTTC. Encoded protein: CASSGLGAGYEQYF.

A few counts support this clonotype. The V and J genes are TRBV7-2 and TRBJ2-5; 10 bases are shared with TRBD2. The CDR3 is 16 amino acids. V trimming: 5 bases; J trimming: 4 bases; junction bases outside the gene matches: 10. CDR1 is SGHTA and CDR2 is FQGNSA in the germline V gene. As DNA, the CDR3 is TGTGCCAGCAGCCTTAACTCCGGGACTAGCGCAGAGACCCAGTACTTC. It specifies CASSLNSGTSAETQYF.

The J gene is TRBJ1-1, the V gene TRBV14, with D tentatively TRBD1 (5 bases). The CDR3 loop spans 15 amino acids. CDR1 is SGHDN, CDR2 FVKESK, per germline. Trimming cost V 2 bases and J 2 bases, with 12 bases left between them. CDR3 sequence: CASSQTGKPNTEAFF. The CDR3 DNA reads TGTGCCAGCAGCCAAACAGGTAAACCCAACACTGAAGCTTTCTTT.

This clonotype was observed once. The chain carries TRBV7-9 and TRBJ2-5; perhaps TRBD1 as D (6 bases). The CDR3 spans 15 residues. Trimming left V 5 bases short and J 4 bases short, with 17 bases between. Germline lookup yields CDR1 SEHNR and CDR2 FQNEAQ (reference sequence). The CDR3 loop is CASSLFGQGSETQYF. CDR3 in DNA: TGTGCCAGCAGCCTTTTTGGGCAGGGGTCAGAGACCCAGTACTTC.

As for this clonotype: At one end the junction does not follow the germline gene, possibly because of a read error. The chain combines TRBV7-2 with TRBJ1-4, with a weak D call TRBD1 (6 bases). Looked up from germline, CDR1 is SGHTA and CDR2 is FQGNSA. This CDR3 is 16 amino acids long. The CDR3 bases are TGTGCCAGCAGCATCAAAACAGGGAGTCAATTTGAAAAACTGGTTTTT. Protein sequence: CASSIKTGSQFEKLVF.